What follows describes a single T cell receptor (beta chain). Its antigen is not known. Data came from immunoSEQ multiplex PCR; TCRdb stores just in-frame clones and leaves some out. Seen here are approximately 8,000 clones, about 86% observed once, and the top ten hold 22%. This record belongs to a study of PD-1 blockade in classical Hodgkin lymphoma. Study-level information: Every 2 weeks, patients had 3 mg/kg nivolumab intravenously.

Patients all relapsed after autologous stem cell transplantation, and there was variation in brentuximab vedotin exposure. Thawed PBMCs were subjected to magnetic negative selection, which yielded isolated CD8+ T cells. Study findings and constraints: A significant rise in TCR diversity was seen by C4D1 for CD4+ cells but not for CD8+ cells. Complete responders possessed baseline diversity comparable to newly diagnosed patients. The causes of the repertoire differences, possibly disease activity or prior therapy, remain undefined.

The sequencing used CD8+ T cells from blood, collected at baseline. The sequence came from a human donor with classical Hodgkin lymphoma.

As DNA, the CDR3 is TGTGCCAGCAGTTTATCCCCAGGGGGCTTTGAAGCTTTCTTT. Its protein product is CASSLSPGGFEAFF. The chain recombines TRBV28 with TRBJ1-1; 8 bases align to TRBD1. Germline V CDR1 and CDR2: MDHEN, SYDVKM. The CDR3 length is 14 residues. Trimming at V came to 1 base and at J to 7 bases, leaving 5 bases not matched to a gene. Based on the CDR3 plus reference TRBV28 and TRBJ1-1, the full variable domain is DVKVTQSSRYLVKRTGEKVFLECVQDMDHENMFWYRQDPGLGLRLIYFSYDVKMKEKGDIPEGYSVSREKKERFSLILESASTNQTSMYLCASSLSPGGFEAFFGQGTRLTVV.